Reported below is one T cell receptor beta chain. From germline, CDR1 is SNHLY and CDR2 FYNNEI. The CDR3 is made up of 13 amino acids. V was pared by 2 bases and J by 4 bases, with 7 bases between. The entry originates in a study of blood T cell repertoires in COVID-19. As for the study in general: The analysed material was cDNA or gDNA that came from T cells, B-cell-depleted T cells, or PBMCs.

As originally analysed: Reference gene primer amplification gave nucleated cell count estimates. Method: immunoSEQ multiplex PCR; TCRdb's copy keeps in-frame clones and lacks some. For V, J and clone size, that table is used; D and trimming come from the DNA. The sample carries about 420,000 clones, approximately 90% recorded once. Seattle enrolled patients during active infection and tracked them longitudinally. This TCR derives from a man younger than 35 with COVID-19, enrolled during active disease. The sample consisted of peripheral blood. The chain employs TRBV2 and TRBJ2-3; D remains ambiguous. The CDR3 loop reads CASSEFRSDTQYF. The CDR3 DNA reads TGTGCCAGCAGTGAATTTCGGTCAGATACGCAGTATTTT. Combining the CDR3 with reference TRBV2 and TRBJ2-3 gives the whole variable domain EPEVTQTPSHQVTQMGQEVILRCVPISNHLYFYWYRQILGQKVEFLVSFYNNEISEKSEIFDDQFSVERPDGSNFTLKIRSTKLEDSAMYFCASSEFRSDTQYFGPGTRLTVL.